This T cell receptor (beta chain) was recorded in a study of CXCR3-negative and CXCR3-positive naive CD8 T cells. UMI-tagged TRB cDNA libraries were built via 5' RACE. TCRdb re-called the 5' RACE reads and shows each CDR3 protein once, DNA omitted. The listing contains roughly 93,000 distinct CDR3 sequences. Concerning this clonotype itself: Its antigen is undetermined.

General study findings and limits: Memory CD8+ cells showed much lower diversity, while both naive subsets displayed comparably high diversity. More hydrophobic TRB CDR3s occurred in CXCR3-positive than in CXCR3-negative naive cells.

The naive CD8+ gate required CD45RO-CCR7+CD27+CD95- phenotype. The germline V gene encodes CDR1 SQVTM and CDR2 ANQGSEA. This CDR3 contains 16 residues. Sample: naive CXCR3+ CD8+ T cells from blood. Specified subset: CD45RO-CCR7+CD27+CD95- naive CD8+ T cells expressing CXCR3 (TNR3+). The chain couples TRBV29-1 to TRBJ1-2; lacking DNA, the TRBD1 call made by TCRdb goes unchecked. The TCR comes from a human donor in good health. Some clones in this sample may be carry-over from other donors' samples. CDR3 loop: CSVDPQGSLANYGYTF.